The source of this T cell receptor beta chain is a study of cytomegalovirus exposure and HLA in healthy donors. Both 60 Vbeta primers and 13 Jbeta primers went into the PCR. Using immunoSEQ multiplex PCR, the repertoire was profiled, and TCRdb retains in-frame clones only, with some absent. This table has about 120,000 clones, 79% appearing once. Among the donors, all were healthy bone marrow donors. Overall study results and limits: A later analysis found common viral pathogens apparently linked to several of the most significant clusters. Some highly shared sequence variants likely arose as a pipeline artifact.

The V gene's germline CDR1 is GTSNPN and CDR2 SVGIG (reference sequence). After removal of 3 bases from V and 8 bases from J, the junction contained 7 bases not matched to a gene. The CDR3 loop spans 13 amino acids. As to this clone: Its antigen is unidentified.

The specimen sequenced was PBMCs. The receptor was isolated from a man aged 30-40 years in good health and CMV-seropositive. The V call is TRBV30, the J call TRBJ1-2; 9 positions match TRBD1. CDR3 region: CAWSGTGFGGYTF. The CDR3 DNA is TGTGCCTGGAGCGGGACAGGGTTCGGAGGCTACACCTTC.